A selection of T cell receptor beta chains follows, all from one sample in a study of OX40 agonist ivuxolimab in advanced cancers. Sequencing was performed with immunoSEQ multiplex PCR; in TCRdb, only in-frame clones are kept and a portion is missing. The table includes about 96,000 clones, 90% detected once. Here the sequenced sample was CD4+ or CD8+ T cells sorted from blood, taken in a trial of the OX40 agonist ivuxolimab. The receptors were gathered from an adult with an advanced solid tumor such as melanoma, head and neck, liver or kidney cancer. Both conserved end residues are part of each CDR3. D genes are given only for firm matches. The listing skips clone size in some rows; elsewhere it reads once, few, many or a size class.

d_gene	abundance	v_gene	j_gene	CDR3nt	CDR3aa
-	-	TRBV18	TRBJ2-1	TGTGCCAGCTCACCTAGAACACAGGGTTCTGGGAGAGGCAATGAGCAGTTCTTC	CASSPRTQGSGRGNEQFF
TRBD1	-	TRBV28	TRBJ1-4	TGTGCCAGCAGTTTAGTAGGGGGCTTTAATGAAAAACTGTTTTTT	CASSLVGGFNEKLFF
TRBD1	-	TRBV11-2	TRBJ1-2	TGTGCCAGCAGCTTAGGACAGGGGAGGCCTTCCTCGGACTATGGCTACACCTTC	CASSLGQGRPSSDYGYTF
-	few	TRBV30	TRBJ2-2	TGTGCCGCCCTAAGACAGGGAGGCACCGGGGAGCTGTTTTTT	CAALRQGGTGELFF
TRBD1	-	TRBV28	TRBJ2-7	TGTGCCAGCAGTTGGACAGGCTTCTACGAGCAGTACTTC	CASSWTGFYEQYF
TRBD1	-	TRBV28	TRBJ1-4	TGTGCCAGCAGTTTATATTCGTCCGGGACAGGGTATGAAAAACTGTTTTTT	CASSLYSSGTGYEKLFF
-	-	TRBV5-4	TRBJ1-2	TGTGCCAGCAGCATGAAGACGGGCTATGGCTACACCTTC	CASSMKTGYGYTF
-	-	TRBV6-1	TRBJ2-3	TGTGCCAGCAGTGAAGCGGCACATCATGGTGGCACAGATACGCAGTATTTT	CASSEAAHHGGTDTQYF
TRBD2	-	TRBV11-1	TRBJ2-7	TGTGCCAGCAGCGCGAGCGGGAGGCTCTCCTACGAGCAGTACTTC	CASSASGRLSYEQYF
TRBD1	-	TRBV4-2	TRBJ1-5	TGTGCCAGCAGCCAAGACAGGGGGAGACAGCCCCAGCATTTT	CASSQDRGRQPQHF
TRBD2	-	TRBV5-6	TRBJ2-4	TGTGCCAGCAGCGCGAGCGGGAGTGACATTCAGTACTTC	CASSASGSDIQYF
TRBD2	-	TRBV19	TRBJ2-1	TGTGCCAGCCGACCGGGACTAGCGGGACACTCCTACAATGAGCAGTTCTTC	CASRPGLAGHSYNEQFF
-	once	TRBV29-1	TRBJ2-1	TGCAGCGTTGAGGGCGGACAGTCACGAGTATACAATGAGCAGTTCTTC	CSVEGGQSRVYNEQFF
-	-	TRBV6-6	TRBJ2-2	TGTGCCAGCAGAGGGATCGGGTCCACCGGGGAGCTGTTTTTT	CASRGIGSTGELFF
TRBD1	once	TRBV27	TRBJ1-4	TGTGCCAGCAGCCGACAGGGTGTTAGTGAAAAACTGTTTTTT	CASSRQGVSEKLFF
-	-	TRBV15	TRBJ1-5	TGTGCCACCAGCAGAGACTATAGCAATCAGCCCCAGCATTTT	CATSRDYSNQPQHF
TRBD1	-	TRBV4-3	TRBJ2-1	TGCGCCAGCAGCTCCTACACTACAGGGGTCTGGGATGAGCAGTTCTTC	CASSSYTTGVWDEQFF
TRBD2	-	TRBV4-2	TRBJ2-1	TGTGCCAGCAGCCAAGAAATACTAGCGGGGTACAATGAGCAGTTCTTC	CASSQEILAGYNEQFF
TRBD2	-	TRBV5-1	TRBJ2-7	TGCGCCAGCAGCTTGGTGGCGGGAGAAGGGTACGAGCAGTACTTC	CASSLVAGEGYEQYF
-	-	TRBV7-2	TRBJ2-3	TGTGCCAGCAGCTTTGAGACTACCACCACAGATACGCAGTATTTT	CASSFETTTTDTQYF
TRBD2	-	TRBV14	TRBJ2-7	TGTGCCAGCAGCCAACGCAGCGGGAGGTCTTACGAGCAGTACTTC	CASSQRSGRSYEQYF
TRBD1	-	TRBV9	TRBJ1-6	TGTGCCAGCAGCTCGGCAACGGGACAGGGCGATTTGACCCTCCACTTT	CASSSATGQGDLTLHF
-	-	TRBV11-2	TRBJ2-3	TGTGCCAGCAGCTTAAGGGATGGACAACTGGTAGATACGCAGTATTTT	CASSLRDGQLVDTQYF
-	-	TRBV5-1	TRBJ1-3	TGCGCCAGCAGATCAGCAGGGGTGTCTGGAAACACCATATATTTT	CASRSAGVSGNTIYF
-	-	TRBV4-2	TRBJ2-7	TGTGCCAGCAGCCAAAATGCACAGACCTCCTACGAGCAGTACTTC	CASSQNAQTSYEQYF
TRBD2	-	TRBV7-8	TRBJ2-1	TGTGCCAGCAGCCCGAGTGGGGGAGGGTCCTCCAATGAGCAGTTCTTC	CASSPSGGGSSNEQFF
-	-	TRBV25-1	TRBJ1-1	TGTGCCAGCAGTGAATCTGAGGTGGGGCTGCTGAACACTGAAGCTTTCTTT	CASSESEVGLLNTEAFF
TRBD2	once	TRBV4-1	TRBJ2-1	TGCGCCAGCAGCCAACCTATAGCGGGAAGGAATGAGCAGTTCTTC	CASSQPIAGRNEQFF